The T cell receptor (beta chain) described here comes from a study of Ad26.COV2.S vaccination and SARS-CoV-2 variants. Germline V gene sequence: CDR1 MDHEN, CDR2 SYDVKM. CDR3 size: 16 residues. V dropped 3 bases and J dropped 7 bases, with 16 bases sitting between them. Sequencing used immunoSEQ multiplex PCR; TCRdb keeps in-frame clones, though not all of them. Of about 440,000 clones listed, 80% to 95% were seen once; the top ten hold about 4.5%. Noted treatment: 19 received Ad26.COV2.S at low or high dose, single or two shots; a few received placebo; per-sample allocation not given. Samples came from day 63 after the first vaccine or placebo injection.

This sequence joins TRBV28 and TRBJ1-6; D possibly corresponds to TRBD1 (6 bases). Sequenced here: peripheral blood, sampled in a trial of Ad26.COV2.S vaccine versus placebo. The sequence derives from a person aged 18-65 years who received the Ad26.COV2.S COVID-19 vaccine or a placebo. The CDR3 DNA reads as TGTGCCAGCAGTTTTGAGGGGGTATTGATGAATTCACCCCTCCACTTT. This translates into CASSFEGVLMNSPLHF.